What follows are 27 T cell receptor beta chains derived from one specimen sequenced in a study of OX40 agonist ivuxolimab in advanced cancers. Using immunoSEQ multiplex PCR, the repertoire was profiled, and TCRdb retains in-frame clones only, with some absent. The repertoire consists of tens of thousands of clones, with more than 80% occurring once and the leading ten covering less than 3%. The specimen was CD4+ or CD8+ T cells sorted from blood, collected in a trial of the OX40 agonist ivuxolimab. The receptors stem from an adult with an advanced solid tumor such as melanoma, head and neck, liver or kidney cancer.

The chain uses TRBV5-5 and TRBJ1-1, with 9 bases fitting TRBD1. The trim removed 5 bases at V and 4 bases at J, leaving 12 bases unmatched. The germline V gene encodes CDR1 SGHKS and CDR2 YYEKEE (reference sequence). This CDR3 spans 16 amino acids. The CDR3: CASRFWTGAQGTEAFF. The CDR3 nucleotides read TGTGCCAGCAGATTCTGGACAGGGGCTCAGGGCACTGAAGCTTTCTTT.

This chain connects TRBV6-6 to TRBJ2-7, with 8 positions matching TRBD1. V gave up 6 bases and J gave up 6 bases; unmatched junction bases: 4. The CDR3 spans 12 residues. Germline V CDR1 and CDR2: MNHNY, SVGAGI (reference sequence). The CDR3 is CASSQTGVEQYF. As DNA, the CDR3 is TGTGCCAGCAGCCAGACAGGGGTCGAGCAGTACTTC.

The gene calls are TRBV5-1 and TRBJ2-1; 10 nucleotides align to TRBD1. The germline gives CDR1 SGHRS, CDR2 YFSETQ. V shed 5 bases, J shed 2 bases, and the junction held 1 base outside the gene matches. The CDR3 runs 14 residues. The CDR3 spells CASSGTGAYNEQFF. CDR3 DNA sequence: TGCGCCAGCAGTGGGACAGGGGCCTACAATGAGCAGTTCTTC. Full variable domain (remainder filled in from reference TRBV5-1 and TRBJ2-1): KAGVTQTPRYLIKTRGQQVTLSCSPISGHRSVSWYQQTPGQGLQFLFEYFSETQRNKGNFPGRFSGRQFSNSRSEMNVSTLELGDSALYLCASSGTGAYNEQFFGPGTRLTVL.

The chain uses TRBV4-1 and TRBJ2-1, with 7 positions matching TRBD2. The V gene end was trimmed by 5 bases and the J gene end by 5 bases; junction bases not matched to a gene: 9. CDR1 and CDR2 from the germline V gene are MGHRA and YSYEKL. This CDR3 is built from 15 residues. CDR3 bases: TGCGCCAGCAGCGACCAGTTTCGGGGGGACAATGAGCAGTTCTTC. Protein: CASSDQFRGDNEQFF.

This clone was observed a single time. The gene calls are TRBV2 and TRBJ2-2; D might be TRBD1 or TRBD2, each matching 6 bases. The V end lost 7 bases, the J end lost 2 bases, and 14 bases lay between the germline ends. Per the germline V gene, CDR1 is SNHLY and CDR2 is FYNNEI. The length of the CDR3 is 15 residues. In nucleotides, the CDR3 is TGTGCCAGCATCACGTGGGGGGCCAACACCGGGGAGCTGTTTTTT. It yields the protein CASITWGANTGELFF.

J is TRBJ1-1 and V is TRBV5-4; D possibly corresponds to TRBD1 (5 bases). Trimming took 6 bases from V and 5 from J, leaving 8 bases between them. Germline V gene lookup returns CDR1 SGHNT and CDR2 YYREEE (reference sequence). The CDR3 length is 11 residues. The CDR3 region is CASNQGTEAFF. DNA for the CDR3: TGTGCCAGCAACCAGGGAACTGAAGCTTTCTTT.

Details on this clone: Different DNA sequences within this sample yield the same CDR3. The gene calls are TRBV19 and TRBJ2-2, with D possibly TRBD1 on 6 matching bases. Trimming stripped 1 base from V and 2 bases from J, with 8 bases between. Germline CDR1 is LNHDA and CDR2 is SQIVND (reference sequence). The CDR3 extends over 15 amino acids. CDR3 bases: TGTGCCAGTAGTATAGGACAGGTTAACACCGGGGAGCTGTTTTTT. Residues: CASSIGQVNTGELFF. Filled out from reference TRBV19 and TRBJ2-2, the complete variable domain reads DGGITQSPKYLFRKEGQNVTLSCEQNLNHDAMYWYRQDPGQGLRLIYYSQIVNDFQKGDIAEGYSVSREKKESFPLTVTSAQKNPTAFYLCASSIGQVNTGELFFGEGSRLTVL.

CDR3 DNA: TGTGCCAGCACCAATAGTCAGGCTAATGAAAAACTGTTTTTT. Translating it yields CASTNSQANEKLFF. The chain combines TRBV6-5 with TRBJ1-4; D remains ambiguous. The V gene lost 7 bases and the J gene lost 3 bases, with 12 bases spanning the gap. The germline V gene encodes CDR1 MNHEY and CDR2 SVGAGI. The CDR3 runs 14 residues.

The chain uses TRBV2 and TRBJ1-2; no firm D call. The CDR3 loop spans 13 amino acids. The V gene lost 7 bases and the J gene lost 1 base, with 10 bases spanning the gap. The germline V gene encodes CDR1 SNHLY and CDR2 FYNNEI. CDR3 protein: CASKGDGNYGYTF. CDR3 nucleotides: TGTGCCAGCAAGGGCGACGGTAACTATGGCTACACCTTC.

In DNA form, the CDR3 reads TGTGCCAGCAATCCGGAGGGTTCCTACGAGCAGTACGTC. Its protein is CASNPEGSYEQYV. The genes are TRBV6-5 and TRBJ2-7; maybe TRBD2 (6 bases). This CDR3 region has 13 residues. The germline gives CDR1 MNHEY, CDR2 SVGAGI. Trimming took 7 bases from V and 1 from J, leaving 11 bases between them.

This chain joins TRBV5-1 and TRBJ2-5, with D hard to call. This CDR3 comprises 14 residues. CDR1 is SGHRS and CDR2 is YFSETQ in the germline V gene. V lost 1 base and J 2 bases, leaving 9 bases between the germline ends. CDR3 coding DNA: TGCGCCAGCAGCTTGTCCTCAGGACAAGAGACCCAGTACTTC. Amino acids: CASSLSSGQETQYF.

This sequence joins TRBV19 and TRBJ2-6; D is undetermined. The CDR3 consists of 14 residues. Trimming cost V 6 bases and J 0 bases, with 6 bases left between them. CDR1 is LNHDA, CDR2 SQIVND, per germline (reference sequence). The CDR3 here is CASRKDSGANVLTF. The CDR3 coding sequence is TGTGCCAGTAGGAAGGACTCTGGGGCCAACGTCCTGACTTTC.

The chain uses TRBV11-1 and TRBJ2-5, with 9 nucleotides matching TRBD2. The CDR3 is 16 amino acids. V was pared by 5 bases and J by 4 bases, with 11 bases of the junction left unmatched. Germline CDR1 SGHAT, CDR2 FQDESV (reference sequence). CDR3 sequence reads: CASSPLAGAHGETQYF. The DNA of the CDR3 is TGTGCCAGCAGCCCGTTAGCGGGGGCCCACGGAGAGACCCAGTACTTC.

This chain joins TRBV11-2 and TRBJ2-7; TRBD2 matches 7 bases. The CDR3 has 12 amino acids. V lost 5 bases to trimming and J lost 12 bases; unmatched junction nucleotides: 10. Looked up from germline, CDR1 is SGHAT and CDR2 is FQNNGV. Here the CDR3 DNA reads TGTGCCAGCAGCCCGGGGGGAGGGAAGAGGTACGTC. It translates to CASSPGGGKRYV.

The CDR3 spells CASSLQFGGETGELFF. In nucleotides, the CDR3 is TGCGCCAGCAGCTTGCAGTTTGGCGGGGAAACCGGGGAGCTGTTTTTT. The rearrangement joins TRBV5-1 to TRBJ2-2, with TRBD2 as a possible D gene (6 bases). V lost 1 base and J lost 5, with 15 bases in between. This CDR3 has 16 amino acids. Germline-derived CDR1 and CDR2 are SGHRS and YFSETQ.

This clone was seen just once. CDR3: CASSSPTGGSDTQYF. Here the CDR3 DNA reads TGTGCCAGCAGTTCCCCGACAGGGGGAAGCGATACGCAGTATTTT. The chain links TRBV6-5 to TRBJ2-3; TRBD1 matches 9 bases. The germline V gene encodes CDR1 MNHEY and CDR2 SVGAGI. The length of the CDR3 is 15 residues. Trimming took 4 bases from V and 6 from J; bases not matched to a gene: 8.

The rearrangement joins TRBV19 to TRBJ1-1; 9 bases fit TRBD1. Germline V gives CDR1 LNHDA, CDR2 SQIVND (reference sequence). The trim removed 9 bases at V and 11 bases at J, leaving 7 bases unmatched. This CDR3 comprises 11 residues. CDR3 sequence reads: CASGDRVPAFF. In DNA, the CDR3 is TGTGCCAGCGGGGACAGGGTGCCGGCTTTCTTT.

This clone was detected a few times. The rearrangement joins TRBV5-6 to TRBJ1-2, with 12 positions matching TRBD1. Germline V CDR1 and CDR2: SGHDT, YYEEEE. This CDR3 comprises 15 residues. The V and J ends lost 4 bases and 3 bases, in that order; junction bases with no gene match: 4. The CDR3 coding sequence is TGTGCCAGCAGCCACGGGACAGGGGGCGACTATGGCTACACCTTC. It translates to CASSHGTGGDYGYTF.

The V and J genes are TRBV6-5 and TRBJ2-2, with D maybe TRBD1 (5 bases). With 8 bases removed from V and 2 bases from J, the gap between germline ends came to 12 bases. Germline lookup yields CDR1 MNHEY and CDR2 SVGAGI. This CDR3 spans 14 amino acids. CDR3 sequence reads: CASFRTTNTGELFF. Here the CDR3 DNA reads TGTGCCAGCTTTAGGACAACAAACACCGGGGAGCTGTTTTTT.

This clone was found a few times. The chain couples TRBV5-6 to TRBJ1-6; 8 nucleotides line up with TRBD1. Trimming removed 4 bases from V and 8 bases from J; junction bases left unmatched: 8. This CDR3 is built from 15 residues. Germline CDR1 and CDR2: SGHDT and YYEEEE. The CDR3 protein is CASSLATGVDSPLHF. CDR3 DNA sequence: TGTGCCAGCAGCCTGGCGACAGGGGTGGATTCACCCCTCCACTTT.

This clone was detected once. This may arise from a read error, as a much more abundant clone is one base away. The chain links TRBV4-3 to TRBJ1-2; D gene ambiguous. Looked up from germline, CDR1 is LGHNA and CDR2 is YSLEER. This CDR3 region has 13 residues. CDR3 DNA sequence: TGCGTCAGCAGCCAAGGGCAGTACGGTGGCTACACCTTC. Its protein is CVSSQGQYGGYTF.

This clone was detected once. This chain connects TRBV7-9 to TRBJ1-2, with D uncertain. CDR1 SEHNR and CDR2 FQNEAQ come from the germline V gene (reference sequence). Trimming removed 2 bases from V and 8 bases from J, with 9 bases in between. The CDR3 loop spans 12 amino acids. The CDR3 nucleotides read TGTGCCAGCAGCTTATCTCCTTTGGGCTACACCTTC. Its translation is CASSLSPLGYTF.

The J gene is TRBJ2-3, the V gene TRBV27, with 12 bases fitting TRBD2. The CDR3 spans 16 residues. Germline V gives CDR1 MNHEY, CDR2 SMNVEV (reference sequence). V shed 6 bases, J shed 3 bases, and the junction held 7 bases outside the gene matches. CDR3 nucleotide sequence: TGTGCCAGCAGCCTCACTAGCGGGGGGTCTACAGATACGCAGTATTTT. Its translation: CASSLTSGGSTDTQYF.

V usage is TRBV2 and J usage is TRBJ2-2; TRBD1 matches 7 bases. This CDR3 is 18 amino acids long. Germline CDR1 is SNHLY and CDR2 is FYNNEI. J was trimmed by 2 bases and V by 6 bases; bases with no gene match: 15. In DNA, the CDR3 is TGTGCCAGCAGGGGACAGTCCGGTTCCCCATATAACACCGGGGAGCTGTTTTTT. Translated: CASRGQSGSPYNTGELFF.

V is TRBV5-1 and J is TRBJ1-5; D is perhaps TRBD1 (6 bases). The length of the CDR3 is 14 residues. From germline, CDR1 is SGHRS and CDR2 YFSETQ. The V end lost 5 bases, the J end lost 6 bases, and 15 bases lay between the germline ends. The CDR3 DNA is TGCGCCAGCAGTCCCGGGGGGCCGGGTCAGCCCCAGCATTTT. This sequence encodes CASSPGGPGQPQHF.

The rearrangement joins TRBV6-5 to TRBJ2-1, with D possibly TRBD1 on 6 matching bases. Trimming shortened V by 8 bases and J by 7 bases, and 15 bases separated the two germline ends. The CDR3 consists of 13 residues. From germline, CDR1 is MNHEY and CDR2 SVGAGI. The CDR3 loop reads CASGSYRANEQFF. In DNA, the CDR3 is TGTGCCAGCGGATCCTACAGGGCGAATGAGCAGTTCTTC.

The rearrangement uses TRBV5-8 and TRBJ1-2; D is unresolved. Deletions cut 2 bases from V and 8 bases from J, with 16 bases between. Per germline, CDR1 SGHTS and CDR2 YDEGEE. The CDR3 spans 14 residues. Here the CDR3 reads CASSFTDAAGGYTF. CDR3 DNA: TGTGCCAGCAGCTTCACGGACGCCGCAGGCGGCTACACCTTC. Together with reference TRBV5-8 and TRBJ1-2, the CDR3 gives the full variable domain: EAGVTQSPTHLIKTRGQQATLRCSPISGHTSVYWYQQALGLGLQFLLWYDEGEERNRGNFPPRFSGRQFPNYSSELNVNALELEDSALYLCASSFTDAAGGYTFGSGTRLTVV.